This T cell receptor (beta chain) is drawn from a study of human T cells and chemical hapten exposure. The time point: pre-sensitization, week 0. Treatment defined: therapeutic diphenylcyclopropenone sensitization with weekly scalp DPC. There are many counts of this clonotype. TCRdb passed the RACE reads through MiXCR, listing each CDR3 protein once. The table lists 380,000 or so distinct CDR3 sequences, 5% to 6.5% of them singletons, with less than 9% in the top ten. The V gene lost 0 bases and the J gene lost 0 bases, with 14 bases spanning the gap. CDR1 is LGHNA, CDR2 YSLEER, per germline. CDR3 length: 17 residues.

The chain combines TRBV4-3 with TRBJ1-1, with D perhaps matching TRBD1 (5 bases). This receptor was obtained from a woman aged 18-29 years with alopecia areata. Some clones in this sample may be carry-over from other donors' samples. The input for sequencing was whole blood, taken in connection with sensitization to the hapten diphenylcyclopropenone (DPC). This chain's CDR3 is CASSQDPRGTLNTEAFF. The CDR3 nucleotides are TGCGCCAGCAGCCAAGATCCGAGGGGAACTCTGAACACTGAAGCTTTCTTT.